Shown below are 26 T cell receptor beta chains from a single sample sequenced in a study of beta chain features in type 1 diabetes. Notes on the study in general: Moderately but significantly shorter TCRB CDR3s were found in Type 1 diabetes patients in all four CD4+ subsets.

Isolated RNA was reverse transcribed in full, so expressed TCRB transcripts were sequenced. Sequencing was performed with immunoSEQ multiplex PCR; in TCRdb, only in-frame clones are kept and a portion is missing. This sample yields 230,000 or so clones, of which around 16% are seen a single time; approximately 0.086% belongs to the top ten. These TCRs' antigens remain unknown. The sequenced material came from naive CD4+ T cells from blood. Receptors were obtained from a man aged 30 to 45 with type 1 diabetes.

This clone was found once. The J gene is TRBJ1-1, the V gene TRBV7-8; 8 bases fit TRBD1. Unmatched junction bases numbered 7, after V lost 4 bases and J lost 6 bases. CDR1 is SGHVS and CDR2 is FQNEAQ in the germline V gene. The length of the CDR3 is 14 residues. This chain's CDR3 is CASSSGQGYSEAFF. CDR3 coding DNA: TGTGCCAGCAGCTCCGGACAGGGTTACTCTGAAGCTTTCTTT.

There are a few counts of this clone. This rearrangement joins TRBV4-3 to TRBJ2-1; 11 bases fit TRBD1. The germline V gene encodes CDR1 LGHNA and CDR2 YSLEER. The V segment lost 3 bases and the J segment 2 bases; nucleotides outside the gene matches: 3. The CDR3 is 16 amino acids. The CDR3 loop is CASSHKGQGAYNEQFF. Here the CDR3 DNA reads TGCGCCAGCAGCCATAAGGGACAGGGGGCCTACAATGAGCAGTTCTTC.

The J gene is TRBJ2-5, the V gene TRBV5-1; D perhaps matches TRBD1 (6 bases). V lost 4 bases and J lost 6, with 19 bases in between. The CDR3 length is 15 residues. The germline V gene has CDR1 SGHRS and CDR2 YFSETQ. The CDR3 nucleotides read TGCGCCAGCAGCCCTGAACAGGGTCCCAGGCAGACCCAGTACTTC. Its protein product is CASSPEQGPRQTQYF.

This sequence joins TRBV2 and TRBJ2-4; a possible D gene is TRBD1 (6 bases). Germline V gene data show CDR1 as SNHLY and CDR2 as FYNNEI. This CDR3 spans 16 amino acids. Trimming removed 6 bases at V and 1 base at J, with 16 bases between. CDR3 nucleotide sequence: TGTGCCAGCAGCCTCCAGGGGTTTGCGGCCAAAAACATTCAGTACTTC. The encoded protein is CASSLQGFAAKNIQYF.

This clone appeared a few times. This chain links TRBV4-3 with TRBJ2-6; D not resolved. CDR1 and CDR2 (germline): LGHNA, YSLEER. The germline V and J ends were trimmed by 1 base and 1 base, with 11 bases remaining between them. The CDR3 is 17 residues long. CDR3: CASSQAASLSGANVLTF. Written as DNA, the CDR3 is TGCGCCAGCAGCCAAGCGGCATCCCTATCTGGGGCCAACGTCCTGACTTTC.

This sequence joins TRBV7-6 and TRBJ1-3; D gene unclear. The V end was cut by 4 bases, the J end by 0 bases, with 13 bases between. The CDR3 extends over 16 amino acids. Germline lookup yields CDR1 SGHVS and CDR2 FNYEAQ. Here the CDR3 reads CASSSRLAASGNTIYF. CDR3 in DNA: TGTGCCAGCAGCTCGCGCTTGGCAGCCTCTGGAAACACCATATATTTT.

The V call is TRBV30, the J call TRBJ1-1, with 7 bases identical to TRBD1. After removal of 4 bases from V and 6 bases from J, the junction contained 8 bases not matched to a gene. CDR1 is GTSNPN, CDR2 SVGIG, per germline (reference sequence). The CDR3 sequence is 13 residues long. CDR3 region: CAWIGQANPEAFF. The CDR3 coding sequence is TGTGCCTGGATTGGACAGGCAAACCCTGAAGCTTTCTTT.

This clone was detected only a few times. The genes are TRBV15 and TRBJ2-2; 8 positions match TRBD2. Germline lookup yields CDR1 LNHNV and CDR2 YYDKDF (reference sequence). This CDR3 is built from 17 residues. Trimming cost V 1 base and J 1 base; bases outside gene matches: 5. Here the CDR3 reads CATSRGLSGMNTGELFF. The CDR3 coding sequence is TGTGCCACCAGCAGAGGGCTTAGCGGGATGAACACCGGGGAGCTGTTTTTT.

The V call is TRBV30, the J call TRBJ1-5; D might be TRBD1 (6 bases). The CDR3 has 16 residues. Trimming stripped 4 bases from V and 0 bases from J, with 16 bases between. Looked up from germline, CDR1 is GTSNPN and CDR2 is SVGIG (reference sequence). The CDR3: CAWKGKGGYSNQPQHF. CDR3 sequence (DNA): TGTGCCTGGAAAGGAAAAGGGGGTTATAGCAATCAGCCCCAGCATTTT.

DNA for the CDR3: TGTGCCTGGAGTGTCAGCGGGTGGCAAGAGACCCAGTACTTC. It is translated as CAWSVSGWQETQYF. The chain joins TRBV30 to TRBJ2-5; a possible D gene is TRBD2 (6 bases). Per the germline V gene, CDR1 is GTSNPN and CDR2 is SVGIG (reference sequence). The ends were cut back, 0 bases at V and 2 bases at J, with 10 bases in the middle. The CDR3 is 14 amino acids.

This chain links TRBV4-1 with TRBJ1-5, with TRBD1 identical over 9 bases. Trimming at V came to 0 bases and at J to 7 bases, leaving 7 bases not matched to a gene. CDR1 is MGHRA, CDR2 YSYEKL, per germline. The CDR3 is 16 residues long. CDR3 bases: TGCGCCAGCAGCCAAGATCCCACAGGGGGCGGGCAGCCCCAGCATTTT. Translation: CASSQDPTGGGQPQHF.

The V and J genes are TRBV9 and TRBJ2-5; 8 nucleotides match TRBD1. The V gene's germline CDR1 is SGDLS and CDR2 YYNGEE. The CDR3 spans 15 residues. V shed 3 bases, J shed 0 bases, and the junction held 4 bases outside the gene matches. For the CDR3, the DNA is TGTGCCAGCAGCGGTCCGGACAGGGACCAAGAGACCCAGTACTTC. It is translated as CASSGPDRDQETQYF.

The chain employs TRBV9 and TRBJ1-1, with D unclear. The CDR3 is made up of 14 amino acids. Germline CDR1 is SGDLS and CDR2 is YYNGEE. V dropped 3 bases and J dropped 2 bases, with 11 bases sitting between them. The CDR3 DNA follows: TGTGCCAGCAGCGCCGGAGGCGCCAACACTGAAGCTTTCTTT. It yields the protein CASSAGGANTEAFF.

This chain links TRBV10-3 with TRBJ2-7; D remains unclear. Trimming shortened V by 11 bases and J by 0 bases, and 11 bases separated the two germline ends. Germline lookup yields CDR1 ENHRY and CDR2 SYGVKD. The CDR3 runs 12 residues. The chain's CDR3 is CAATADSYEQYF. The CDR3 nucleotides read TGTGCCGCCACGGCCGACTCCTACGAGCAGTACTTC.

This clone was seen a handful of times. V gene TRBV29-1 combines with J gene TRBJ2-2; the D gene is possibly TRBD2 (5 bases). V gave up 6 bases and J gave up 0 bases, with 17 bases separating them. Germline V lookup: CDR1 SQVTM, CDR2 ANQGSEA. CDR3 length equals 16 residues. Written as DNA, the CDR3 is TGCAGCGTAGCCGGACTCCTGTTCGCGAACACCGGGGAGCTGTTTTTT. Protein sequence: CSVAGLLFANTGELFF.

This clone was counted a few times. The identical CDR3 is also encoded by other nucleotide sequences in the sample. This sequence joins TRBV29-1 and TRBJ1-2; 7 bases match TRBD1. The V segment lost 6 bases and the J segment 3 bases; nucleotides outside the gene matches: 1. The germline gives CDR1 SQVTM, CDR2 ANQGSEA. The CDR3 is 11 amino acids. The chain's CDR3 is CSVGQDYGYTF. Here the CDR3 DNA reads TGCAGCGTCGGACAGGACTATGGCTACACCTTC. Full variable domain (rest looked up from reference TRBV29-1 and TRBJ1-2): SAVISQKPSRDICQRGTSLTIQCQVDSQVTMMFWYRQQPGQSLTLIATANQGSEATYESGFVIDKFPISRPNLTFSTLTVSNMSPEDSSIYLCSVGQDYGYTFGSGTRLTVV.

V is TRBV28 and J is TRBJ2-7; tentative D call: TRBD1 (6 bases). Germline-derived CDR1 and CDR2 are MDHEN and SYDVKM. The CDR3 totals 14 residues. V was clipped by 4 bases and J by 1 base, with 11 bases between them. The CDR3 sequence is CASSYDRSSYEQYF. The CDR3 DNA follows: TGTGCCAGCAGTTACGACAGGTCGTCCTACGAGCAGTACTTC.

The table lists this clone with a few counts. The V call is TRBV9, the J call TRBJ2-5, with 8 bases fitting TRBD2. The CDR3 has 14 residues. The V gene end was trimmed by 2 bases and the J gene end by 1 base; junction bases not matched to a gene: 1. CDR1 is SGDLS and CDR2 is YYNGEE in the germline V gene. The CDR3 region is CASSVTSAQETQYF. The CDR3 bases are TGTGCCAGCAGCGTGACTAGCGCCCAAGAGACCCAGTACTTC.

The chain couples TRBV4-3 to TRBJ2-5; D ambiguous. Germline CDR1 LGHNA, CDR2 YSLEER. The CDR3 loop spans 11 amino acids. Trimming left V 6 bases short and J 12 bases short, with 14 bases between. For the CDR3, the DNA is TGCGCCAGCAGGGCCTTCTTTGGAAAGTACTTC. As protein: CASRAFFGKYF.

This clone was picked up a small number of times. This CDR3 reads CASRTPASGANVLTF. The DNA of the CDR3 is TGTGCCAGCCGAACACCAGCTTCTGGGGCCAACGTCCTGACTTTC. The rearrangement joins TRBV28 to TRBJ2-6; D not resolved. The germline CDR1 and CDR2 sequences are MDHEN and SYDVKM. With 8 bases removed from V and 1 base from J, the gap between germline ends came to 12 bases. The CDR3 runs 15 residues.

The CDR3, as DNA: TGTGCCAGCAGCGACGGGACAGGGGGCAAAGAAGCTTTCTTT. Translating gives CASSDGTGGKEAFF. V is TRBV9 and J is TRBJ1-1; 12 bases are shared with TRBD1. The V gene's germline CDR1 is SGDLS and CDR2 YYNGEE. Germline trimming cut 3 bases from V and 8 bases from J; bases unmatched to any gene: 5. This CDR3 spans 14 amino acids.

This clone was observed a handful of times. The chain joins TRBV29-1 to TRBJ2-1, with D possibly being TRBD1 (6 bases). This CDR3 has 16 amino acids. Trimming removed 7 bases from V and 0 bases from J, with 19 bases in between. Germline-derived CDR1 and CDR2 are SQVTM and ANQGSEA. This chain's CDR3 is CSGDTGVQSSYNEQFF. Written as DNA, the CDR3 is TGCAGCGGGGACACCGGGGTCCAGAGCTCCTACAATGAGCAGTTCTTC.

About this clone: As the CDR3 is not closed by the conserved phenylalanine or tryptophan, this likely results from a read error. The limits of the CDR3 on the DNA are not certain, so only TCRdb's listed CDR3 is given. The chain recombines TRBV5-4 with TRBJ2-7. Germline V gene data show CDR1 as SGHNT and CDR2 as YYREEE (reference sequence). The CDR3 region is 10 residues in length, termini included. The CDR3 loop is CASTPTRRPS.

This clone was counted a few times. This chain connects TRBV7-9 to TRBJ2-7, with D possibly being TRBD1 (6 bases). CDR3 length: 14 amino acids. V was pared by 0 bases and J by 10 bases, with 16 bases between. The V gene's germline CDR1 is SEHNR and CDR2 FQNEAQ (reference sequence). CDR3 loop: CASSLAIGTQEQYF. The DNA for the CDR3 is TGTGCCAGCAGCTTAGCTATTGGGACACAGGAACAGTACTTC.

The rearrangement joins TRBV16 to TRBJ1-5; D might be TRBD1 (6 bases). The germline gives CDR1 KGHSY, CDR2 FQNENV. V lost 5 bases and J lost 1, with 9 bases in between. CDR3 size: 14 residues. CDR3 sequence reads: CASSWRGSNQPQHF. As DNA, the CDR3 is TGTGCCAGCAGCTGGAGGGGGAGCAATCAGCCCCAGCATTTT. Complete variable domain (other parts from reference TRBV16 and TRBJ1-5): GEEVAQTPKHLVRGEGQKAKLYCAPIKGHSYVFWYQQVLKNEFKFLISFQNENVFDETGMPKERFSAKCLPNSPCSLEIQATKLEDSAVYFCASSWRGSNQPQHFGDGTRLSIL.

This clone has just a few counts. The chain's CDR3 is CASSALAGGETNEQFF. In DNA, the CDR3 is TGTGCCAGCAGCGCGTTAGCGGGAGGCGAAACTAATGAGCAGTTCTTC. The chain is built from TRBV9 and TRBJ2-1, with 10 bases matching TRBD2. The CDR3 loop spans 16 amino acids. The V and J ends lost 3 bases and 7 bases, in that order; junction bases with no gene match: 10. Germline V CDR1 and CDR2: SGDLS, YYNGEE.